This passage covers 5 T cell receptor beta chains from one sample sequenced in a study of blood T cell repertoires in COVID-19. The assay was immunoSEQ multiplex PCR, and TCRdb's table has in-frame clones only and misses some. The sample carries approximately 180,000 clones, about four fifths recorded once. The sequencing input was peripheral blood. These receptors came from a woman in her sixties or seventies with acute or convalescent COVID-19.

The chain recombines TRBV6-2 or TRBV6-3 with TRBJ2-1, with TRBD1 identical over 8 bases. After removal of 0 bases from V and 7 bases from J, the junction contained 5 bases not matched to a gene. The CDR3 runs to 15 residues. Germline V gene lookup returns CDR1 MNHEY and CDR2 SVGEGT. CDR3 loop: CASSYSRTGWNEQFF. As DNA, the CDR3 is TGTGCCAGCAGTTACTCACGGACAGGGTGGAATGAGCAGTTCTTC.

The chain couples TRBV7-2 to TRBJ2-5, with 8 bases aligning to TRBD1. With 3 bases clipped from V and 3 bases from J, the junction kept 6 bases outside the gene matches. Germline CDR1 is SGHTA and CDR2 is FQGNSA. This CDR3 has 15 residues. The CDR3 reads CASSFRTGSKETQYF. The DNA for the CDR3 is TGTGCCAGCAGCTTCCGGACAGGGTCGAAAGAGACCCAGTACTTC.

V usage is TRBV9 and J usage is TRBJ2-3, with a weak D call TRBD2 (5 bases). Deletions cut 4 bases from V and 0 bases from J, with 12 bases between. This CDR3 region has 15 residues. Germline loops: CDR1 SGDLS, CDR2 YYNGEE. For the CDR3, the DNA is TGTGCCAGCAGCCGGTCCCGGACTAGCACAGATACGCAGTATTTT. Its translation: CASSRSRTSTDTQYF.

The chain combines TRBV10-3 with TRBJ2-7, with 8 bases lining up with TRBD2. Losses at the gene ends were 6 bases for V and 7 bases for J; bases not matched to a gene: 8. From germline, CDR1 is ENHRY and CDR2 SYGVKD. The CDR3 contains 13 residues. This CDR3 is CAIRDNGGGEQYF. In nucleotides, the CDR3 is TGTGCCATCAGGGACAACGGCGGGGGGGAGCAGTACTTC.

The chain joins TRBV6-5 to TRBJ1-1, with D tentatively TRBD1 (5 bases). Between the trimmed V and J ends, which lost 5 bases and 0 bases, there was a span of 10 bases. CDR3 length: 14 residues. Germline CDR1 is MNHEY and CDR2 is SVGAGI. The CDR3 region has the DNA TGTGCCAGCAGTCTCGACAGTATGAACACTGAAGCTTTCTTT. Its translation is CASSLDSMNTEAFF.